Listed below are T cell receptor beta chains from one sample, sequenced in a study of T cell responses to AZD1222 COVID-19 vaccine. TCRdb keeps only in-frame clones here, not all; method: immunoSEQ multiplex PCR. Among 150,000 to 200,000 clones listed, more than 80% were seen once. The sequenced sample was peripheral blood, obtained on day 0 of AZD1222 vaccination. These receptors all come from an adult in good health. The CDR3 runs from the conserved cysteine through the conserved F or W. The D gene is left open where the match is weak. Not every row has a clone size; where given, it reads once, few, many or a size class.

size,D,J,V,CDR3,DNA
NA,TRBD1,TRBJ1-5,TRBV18,CASSRGQVSNQPQHF,TGTGCCAGCTCACGGGGACAGGTTAGCAATCAGCCCCAGCATTTT
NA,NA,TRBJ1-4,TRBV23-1,CATLQPPKSPGVLFF,TGCGCCACCCTACAGCCCCCGAAATCCCCAGGAGTACTGTTTTTT
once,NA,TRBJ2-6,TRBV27,CASSSGVWEGANVLTF,TGTGCCAGCAGTTCTGGAGTCTGGGAAGGGGCCAACGTCCTGACTTTC
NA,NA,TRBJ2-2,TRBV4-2,CASSQEGLASGELFF,TGTGCCAGCAGCCAAGAAGGGCTAGCCTCCGGGGAGCTGTTTTTT
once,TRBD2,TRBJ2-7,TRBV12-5,CASGLGLAGSYEQYF,TGTGCTAGTGGTTTAGGGCTAGCGGGATCCTACGAGCAGTACTTC
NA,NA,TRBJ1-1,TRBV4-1,CASSHARGTEAFF,TGCGCCAGCAGCCACGCGCGGGGGACAGAAGCTTTCTTT
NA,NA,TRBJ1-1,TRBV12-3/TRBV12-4,CASSPGQYTEAFF,TGTGCCAGCAGTCCAGGACAGTACACTGAAGCTTTCTTT
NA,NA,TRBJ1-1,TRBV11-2,CASSPPPRREGAFF,TGTGCCAGCAGCCCCCCGCCCCGCCGTGAGGGCGCTTTCTTT
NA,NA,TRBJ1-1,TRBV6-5,CASSPAGPRTEAFF,TGTGCCAGCAGCCCGGCGGGCCCCCGCACTGAAGCTTTCTTT
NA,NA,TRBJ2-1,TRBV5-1,CASSLLVGRSSYNEQFF,TGCGCCAGCAGCTTGTTGGTTGGACGGAGCTCCTACAATGAGCAGTTCTTC
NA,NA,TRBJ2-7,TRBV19,CASSIGQSYEQYF,TGTGCCAGTAGTATAGGACAATCCTACGAGCAGTACTTC
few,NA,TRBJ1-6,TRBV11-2,CASSLERPNSPLHF,TGTGCCAGCAGCTTAGAACGCCCAAATTCACCCCTCCACTTT
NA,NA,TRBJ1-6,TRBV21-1,CASSKAEVHRGSPLHF,TGTGCCAGCAGCAAAGCCGAGGTACACAGGGGGTCACCCCTCCACTTT
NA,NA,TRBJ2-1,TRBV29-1,CSVERAGNEQFF,TGCAGCGTTGAGAGGGCGGGCAATGAGCAGTTCTTC
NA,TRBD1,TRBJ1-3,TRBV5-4,CASSRNGQGGNTIYF,TGTGCCAGCAGCCGGAACGGACAGGGAGGAAACACCATATATTTT
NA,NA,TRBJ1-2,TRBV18,CASSRDYRDTNYGYTF,TGTGCCAGCTCGCGAGATTACAGGGATACTAACTATGGCTACACCTTC